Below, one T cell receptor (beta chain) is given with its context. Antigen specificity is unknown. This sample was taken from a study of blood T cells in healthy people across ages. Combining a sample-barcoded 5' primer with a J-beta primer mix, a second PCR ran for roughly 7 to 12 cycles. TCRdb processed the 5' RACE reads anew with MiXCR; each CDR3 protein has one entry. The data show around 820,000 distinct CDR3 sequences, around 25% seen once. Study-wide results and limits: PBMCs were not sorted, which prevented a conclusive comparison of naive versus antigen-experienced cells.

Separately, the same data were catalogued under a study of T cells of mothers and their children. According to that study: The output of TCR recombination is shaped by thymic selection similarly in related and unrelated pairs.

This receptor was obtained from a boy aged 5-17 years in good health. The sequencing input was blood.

CDR3 in amino acids: CASTPEGAGYRETQYF. The CDR3 DNA reads TGTGCCAGCACCCCGGAAGGGGCCGGGTATAGAGAGACCCAGTACTTC. The rearrangement joins TRBV12-3 or TRBV12-4 to TRBJ2-5, with D perhaps TRBD1 (5 bases). V shed 7 bases and J shed 4 bases, with 22 bases lying between them. The CDR3 runs 16 residues.